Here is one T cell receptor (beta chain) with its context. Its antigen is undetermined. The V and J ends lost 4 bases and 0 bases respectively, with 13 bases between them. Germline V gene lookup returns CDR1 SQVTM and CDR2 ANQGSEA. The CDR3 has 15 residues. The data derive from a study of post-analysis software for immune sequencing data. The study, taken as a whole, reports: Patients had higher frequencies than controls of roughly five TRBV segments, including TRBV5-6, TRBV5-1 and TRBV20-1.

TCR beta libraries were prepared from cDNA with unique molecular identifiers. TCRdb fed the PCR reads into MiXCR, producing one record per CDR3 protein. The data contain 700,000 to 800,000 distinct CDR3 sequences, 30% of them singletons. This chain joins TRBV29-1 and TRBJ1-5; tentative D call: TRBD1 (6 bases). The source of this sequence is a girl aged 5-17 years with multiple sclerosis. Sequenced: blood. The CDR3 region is CSVGTLGASNQPQHF. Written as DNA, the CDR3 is TGCAGCGTTGGGACCCTGGGGGCTAGCAATCAGCCCCAGCATTTT.